These T cell receptor beta chains were read from a single sample in a study of shared clonotypes between healthy human individuals. The method was immunoSEQ multiplex PCR; TCRdb's version includes in-frame clones alone and lacks a portion of them. This table has 950,000 to 1,300,000 clones, approximately 76% appearing once. Sequencing was done on a sample of memory CD4+ T cells sorted from blood. The receptors come from a man between 18 and 35 years old in good health. The CDR3 runs from the conserved cysteine through the conserved F or W. The order of the fields is D gene, V gene, J gene, clone size, CDR3 DNA, CDR3 protein. The D gene is left open where the match is weak. Some rows mark clone size as missing; the rest say once, few, many or name a class of expanded clone.

TRBD2	TRBV7-7	TRBJ2-5	NA	TGTGCTAGCAGCCGATCTAGCGGAGAGACCCAGTACTTC	CASSRSSGETQYF
NA	TRBV1	TRBJ2-3	medium-sized	TGCACCAGCAGCCAAGATTCAGCTGCGACTAGCCCCACAGATACGCAGTATTTT	CTSSQDSAATSPTDTQYF
NA	TRBV9	TRBJ2-5	NA	TGTGCCAGCAGCGACCAGGGGCGGGAGACCCAGTACTTC	CASSDQGRETQYF
NA	TRBV6-6	TRBJ1-4	NA	TGTGCCAGCAGCCCAAACCGCCAGGGAAAACTGTTTTTT	CASSPNRQGKLFF
TRBD2	TRBV10-3	TRBJ2-2	few	TGTGCCATCCGCGGGAGCGGTGCGAACACCGGGGAGCTGTTTTTT	CAIRGSGANTGELFF
TRBD1	TRBV5-1	TRBJ2-3	NA	TGCGCCAGCAGCCCGGGGACAGGGCGGGCAGATACGCAGTATTTT	CASSPGTGRADTQYF
NA	TRBV9	TRBJ2-7	NA	TGTGCCAGCAGCGCGATAGGACTCGGAGACGAGCAGTACTTC	CASSAIGLGDEQYF
NA	TRBV6-1	TRBJ2-3	few	TGTGCCAGCAGTGAAAGGGGGGGGGAGGCAGATACGCAGTATTTT	CASSERGGEADTQYF
NA	TRBV5-4	TRBJ2-2	NA	TGTGCCAGCAGCCTGGGTCGGGCGGGACTGGCCGGGGAGCTGTTTTTT	CASSLGRAGLAGELFF
NA	TRBV6-1	TRBJ1-2	NA	TGTGCCAGCAGCGCACAGGACAGCTTGTACACCTTC	CASSAQDSLYTF
NA	TRBV2	TRBJ2-5	NA	TGTGCCAGCAGTGATGTTATATCTTGGGGCAGCCAAGAGACCCAGTACTTC	CASSDVISWGSQETQYF
NA	TRBV2	TRBJ1-1	NA	TGTGCCAGCAGTGATTGGGCCACTGAAGCTTTCTTT	CASSDWATEAFF
NA	TRBV5-1	TRBJ2-7	NA	TGCGCCAGCAGCCCGAATCCAGGGACCTACGAGCAGTACTTC	CASSPNPGTYEQYF
TRBD2	TRBV7-8	TRBJ2-7	few	TGTGCCAGCAGATTACGAAGCGGGAGGGGGGAGCAGTACTTC	CASRLRSGRGEQYF
NA	TRBV7-2	TRBJ2-1	NA	TGTGCCAGCAGCCCAACCCTAGGCAATGAGCAGTTCTTC	CASSPTLGNEQFF
NA	TRBV4-1	TRBJ1-2	NA	TGCGCCAGCAGCCAAGATAGGGGGAACTATGGCTACACCTTC	CASSQDRGNYGYTF
TRBD2	TRBV6-6	TRBJ2-7	NA	TGTGCCAGCAGTCTAGCGGGAGGGAGTCCTAAGTACGAGCAGTACTTC	CASSLAGGSPKYEQYF
TRBD1	TRBV30	TRBJ1-6	NA	TGTGCCTGGAGTGCTGGGACAGGGTATAATTCACCCCTCCACTTT	CAWSAGTGYNSPLHF
TRBD1	TRBV27	TRBJ1-1	NA	TGTGCCAGCAGTCCCGGACAGGGGAAGAAAAACACTGAAGCTTTCTTT	CASSPGQGKKNTEAFF
TRBD1	TRBV10-3	TRBJ1-2	once	TGTGCCGGGCAGGGGGGATCCTATGGCTACACCTTC	CAGQGGSYGYTF
NA	TRBV7-2	TRBJ1-5	NA	TGTGCCAGCAGCTGGGGCAATCAGCCCCAGCATTTT	CASSWGNQPQHF
NA	TRBV15	TRBJ1-5	NA	TGTGCCACCAGCAGAGAAGATCTCGGGGCACGGAGGCCCCAGCATTTT	CATSREDLGARRPQHF
NA	TRBV19	TRBJ1-1	NA	TGTGCCAGTAGTTCGAGGGGAGAGAACACTGAAGCTTTCTTT	CASSSRGENTEAFF
TRBD2	TRBV23-1	TRBJ2-7	NA	TGCGCCAGCCCCAAGAATGGGACTAGCGGGAAGGTGGGCTACGAGCAGTACTTC	CASPKNGTSGKVGYEQYF
NA	TRBV6-1	TRBJ1-3	NA	TGTGCCAGCAGTGGACAGGTTGGAAACACCATATATTTT	CASSGQVGNTIYF
NA	TRBV6-1	TRBJ1-5	NA	TGTGCCAGCAGTGTGGTAGGGGGTAATCAGCCCCAGCATTTT	CASSVVGGNQPQHF
NA	TRBV5-1	TRBJ2-1	NA	TGCGCCAGCAGTGAGGCACTAGATAGGAATGAGCAGTTCTTC	CASSEALDRNEQFF
NA	TRBV9	TRBJ1-2	NA	TGTGCCAGCAGACAGGGTCTTGGTCCTAACTATGGCTACACCTTC	CASRQGLGPNYGYTF
NA	TRBV5-1	TRBJ2-5	NA	TGCGCCAGCAGCGCCGACCGGGGGCGGGGGACCCAGTACTTC	CASSADRGRGTQYF
NA	TRBV6-1	TRBJ1-6	NA	TGTGCCAGCAGTGAAGCGCTTCAGGCGGTTAATTCACCCCTCCACTTT	CASSEALQAVNSPLHF
NA	TRBV11-2	TRBJ2-5	NA	TGTGCCAGCAGCCCTACGGTTGGTAGCGCCGAGACCCAGTACTTC	CASSPTVGSAETQYF
NA	TRBV28	TRBJ2-5	NA	TGTGCCAGCAGTTTACTAGGGGGGAAGTTGGGCCAAGAGACCCAGTACTTC	CASSLLGGKLGQETQYF
NA	TRBV28	TRBJ2-7	NA	TGTGCCAGCAGTTTATCATCCCCCTACGAGCAGTACTTC	CASSLSSPYEQYF
TRBD1	TRBV5-1	TRBJ1-2	few	TGCGCCAGCAGCTCGACGACGGACAGGGGGTTGTCGGTAGGCTACACCTTC	CASSSTTDRGLSVGYTF
NA	TRBV25-1	TRBJ1-6	NA	TGTGCCAGCAAACGGACCGACAATTCACCCCTCCACTTT	CASKRTDNSPLHF
NA	TRBV7-2	TRBJ1-1	NA	TGTGCCAGCAGCTTGTTAAGGTCGAACACTGAAGCTTTCTTT	CASSLLRSNTEAFF
NA	TRBV30	TRBJ2-5	NA	TGTGCCTGGAGTGCCCCACCAACCTCTCTTCCGCGGACCCAGTACTTC	CAWSAPPTSLPRTQYF
NA	TRBV11-1	TRBJ2-4	NA	TGTGCCAGCAGCCGGAGCGAGCTTGGCAAAAACATTCAGTACTTC	CASSRSELGKNIQYF
NA	TRBV18	TRBJ1-5	NA	TGTGCCAGCTCAATGGACTATAGCAATCAGCCCCAGCATTTT	CASSMDYSNQPQHF
TRBD1	TRBV27	TRBJ2-2	NA	TGTGCCAGTGGGACAGTCAACACCGGGGAGCTGTTTTTT	CASGTVNTGELFF
NA	TRBV19	TRBJ1-3	NA	TGTGCCAGTAGTATTTCAGGAAACTCTGGAAACACCATATATTTT	CASSISGNSGNTIYF
NA	TRBV2	TRBJ2-5	NA	TGTGCCAGCAGTGTGTGGGAAGAGACCCAGTACTTC	CASSVWEETQYF
NA	TRBV10-3	TRBJ1-4	NA	TGTGCCATCAGTAGTGGTCTTTGGGCAAATGAAAAACTGTTTTTT	CAISSGLWANEKLFF
TRBD1	TRBV5-1	TRBJ1-1	NA	TGCGCCAGCAGGGTCGGGACAGAGATTAATGAAGCTTTCTTT	CASRVGTEINEAFF
NA	TRBV19	TRBJ1-3	once	TGTGCCAGTAGTCCCCTGGGGGCATCTGGAAACACCATATATTTT	CASSPLGASGNTIYF
TRBD2	TRBV19	TRBJ2-3	NA	TGTGCCAGTAATCCGGGAGGGGGTTCAGATACGCAGTATTTT	CASNPGGGSDTQYF
NA	TRBV6-6	TRBJ2-7	NA	TGTGCCAGCAGTTTACCGACTGGTTACGAGCAGTACTTC	CASSLPTGYEQYF
TRBD2	TRBV9	TRBJ2-1	NA	TGTGCCAGCAGCGATAGCGGGAGTACATTGAATGAGCAGTTCTTC	CASSDSGSTLNEQFF
NA	TRBV7-9	TRBJ1-1	NA	TGTGCCAGCAGCTTAGCCCTTTCGACTGAAGCTTTCTTT	CASSLALSTEAFF